This TCR beta chain was profiled in a study of somatic mutations in cytotoxic T cells in rheumatoid arthritis. Study as a whole: Patients had 30 to 35 ml EDTA blood drawn right after diagnosis, before any treatment.

This clone was detected only a few times. Assay used: immunoSEQ multiplex PCR; TCRdb lists only in-frame clones, some missing. The repertoire holds just under 30,000 clones, with around 84% as singletons. The sequence was obtained from an adult with rheumatoid arthritis. The specimen was CD8+ T cells sorted from blood.

DNA for the CDR3: TGCGCCAGCAGTGAAGGGACAGGGGGGAATGAGCAGTTCTTC. Its protein product is CASSEGTGGNEQFF. The chain employs TRBV10-1 and TRBJ2-1; 11 nucleotides align to TRBD1. This CDR3 region has 14 residues. Germline CDR1 and CDR2: WNHNN and SYGVQD (reference sequence). V shed 3 bases and J 7 bases; nucleotides not matched to a gene: 2.